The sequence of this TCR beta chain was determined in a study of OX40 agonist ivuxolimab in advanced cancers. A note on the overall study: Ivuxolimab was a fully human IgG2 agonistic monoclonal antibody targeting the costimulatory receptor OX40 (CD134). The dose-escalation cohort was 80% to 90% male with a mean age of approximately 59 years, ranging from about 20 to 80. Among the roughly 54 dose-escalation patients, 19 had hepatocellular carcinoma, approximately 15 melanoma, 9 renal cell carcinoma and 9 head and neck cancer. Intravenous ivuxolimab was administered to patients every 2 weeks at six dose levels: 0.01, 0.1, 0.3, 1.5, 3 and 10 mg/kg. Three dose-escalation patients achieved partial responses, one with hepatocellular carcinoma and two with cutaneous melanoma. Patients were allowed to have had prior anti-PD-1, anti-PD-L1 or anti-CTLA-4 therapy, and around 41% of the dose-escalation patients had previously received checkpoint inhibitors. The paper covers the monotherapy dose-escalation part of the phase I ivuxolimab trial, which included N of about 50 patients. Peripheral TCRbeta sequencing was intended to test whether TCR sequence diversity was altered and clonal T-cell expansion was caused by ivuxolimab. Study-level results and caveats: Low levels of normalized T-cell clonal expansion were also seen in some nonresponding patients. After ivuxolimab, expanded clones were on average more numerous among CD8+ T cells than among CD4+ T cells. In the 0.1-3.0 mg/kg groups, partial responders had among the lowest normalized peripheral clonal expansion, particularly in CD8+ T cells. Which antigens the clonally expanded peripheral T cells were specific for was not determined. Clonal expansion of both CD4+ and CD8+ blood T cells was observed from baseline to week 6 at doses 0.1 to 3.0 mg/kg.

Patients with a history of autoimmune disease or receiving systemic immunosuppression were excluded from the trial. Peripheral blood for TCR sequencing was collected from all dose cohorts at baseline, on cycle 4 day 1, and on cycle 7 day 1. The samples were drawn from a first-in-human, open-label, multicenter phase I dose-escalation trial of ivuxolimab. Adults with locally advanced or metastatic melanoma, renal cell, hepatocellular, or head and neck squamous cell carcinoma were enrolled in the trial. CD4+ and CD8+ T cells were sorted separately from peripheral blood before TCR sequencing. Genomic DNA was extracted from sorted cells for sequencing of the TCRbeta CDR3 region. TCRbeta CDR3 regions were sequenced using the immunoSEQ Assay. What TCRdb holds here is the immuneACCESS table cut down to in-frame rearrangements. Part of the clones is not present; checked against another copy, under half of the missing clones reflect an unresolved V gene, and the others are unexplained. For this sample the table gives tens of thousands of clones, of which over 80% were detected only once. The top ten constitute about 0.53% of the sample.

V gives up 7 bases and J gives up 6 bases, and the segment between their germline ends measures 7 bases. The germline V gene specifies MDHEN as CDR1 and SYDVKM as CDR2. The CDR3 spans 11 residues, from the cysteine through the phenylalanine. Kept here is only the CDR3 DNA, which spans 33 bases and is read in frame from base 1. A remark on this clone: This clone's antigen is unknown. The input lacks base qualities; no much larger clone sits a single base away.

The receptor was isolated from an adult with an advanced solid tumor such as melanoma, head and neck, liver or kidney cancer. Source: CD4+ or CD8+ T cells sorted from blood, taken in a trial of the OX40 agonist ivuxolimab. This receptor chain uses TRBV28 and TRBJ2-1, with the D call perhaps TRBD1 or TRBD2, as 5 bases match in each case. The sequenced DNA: TGTGCCAGCATGAGGGGCAATGAGCAGTTCTTC. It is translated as CASMRGNEQFF.